Here is one T cell receptor (beta chain) with its context. This clonotype was counted a few times. It has no known antigen specificity. Nothing much larger sits one base from this clone, and base qualities are not available. This specimen belongs to a study of T cells after yellow fever vaccination (dated by TCRdb to between 2018 and 2020). At the level of the whole study: Libraries from fractions with low cell numbers were prepared with the SMART-Seq v4 Ultra Low Input RNA kit. To follow T-cell clones before and after primary and booster YFV17D yellow fever vaccination, bulk TCR alpha and beta repertoires were sequenced over time. The cohort comprised two healthy male donors, one aged 18 to 29 and one aged 30 to 40 years. Bulk PBMC replicates and cell subsets were isolated from blood drawn at multiple timepoints before and after both primary and secondary immunization. Findings and caveats that apply to the study as a whole: The secondary T-cell response was weaker than the primary response but faster, peaking on day 5 instead of day 15. Because the study included only two donors, the extent to which the findings can be generalized is limited. Because abundant contaminating clonotypes from the bulk population could be contained in FACS-sorted repertoires, computational filtering was required. A small fraction of clonotypes showed up in both the CD4 and CD8 compartments, probably as a result of convergent recombination. After the booster, most clones that had expanded after primary vaccination were detected again (about 95% of CD4 and 88% of CD8), suggesting broad maintenance of memory.

As encoded in the germline V gene, CDR1 is LGHNA while CDR2 is YNFKEQ. Ends trimmed: V by 0 bases, J by 3 bases; bases unmatched to a gene: 17. The CDR3 holds 20 amino acids from the cysteine to the phenylalanine. Of all the DNA, just the CDR3 is kept, 60 bases in frame from base 1. These reads were obtained on an Illumina NovaSeq 6000. TCR cDNA was synthesized by 5'RACE template switching, through which a universal primer site and unique molecular identifiers were introduced. Priming of cDNA synthesis was performed from both the TCR alpha and TCR beta constant segments. Two PCR steps were used to amplify libraries, with sample barcodes and sequencing adapters being added in the second step. Sequencing of libraries was done on Illumina HiSeq 2500 (2x100 bp) or NovaSeq (2x150 bp). The source study handled its data this way. MIGEC handled demultiplexing of reads and collapsing into UMI consensus sequences, while MiXCR performed V(D)J alignment. Vaccine-responding clonotypes were defined with edgeR using replicate PBMC samples, requiring FDR below 0.01 and a log2 fold change above 5 up to day 15. Bulk clonotypes were assigned CD4 or CD8 identity according to which sequenced CD4 or CD8 repertoire held them at higher abundance. TCRdb reprocessed the public reads (quality trimming at Q25 with fastp, clone calling with MiXCR) and kept in-frame beta chains. CDR3 protein duplicates are merged, each entry listing the most common genes and DNA. The V and J calls reflect TCRdb's pipeline rather than the authors' work. This sample holds a few hundred thousand distinct CDR3 sequences; around 4.9% were observed only once. Roughly 3.3% of the sample lies in the top ten.

Read against the paper, the sample's treatment or condition label means: live attenuated yellow fever vaccine strain. A standard Ficoll-Paque protocol was used to isolate PBMCs from peripheral blood. Dynabeads CD4 and CD8 positive selection kits were used to isolate the CD4 and CD8 T-cell fractions. TriZol was used to extract RNA from bulk PBMCs, CD4 and CD8 fractions, and dextramer-positive and dextramer-negative fractions. Recombination joined TRBV4-2 with TRBJ1-1, with 9 bases matching TRBD1. Sequences were derived from CD4+ T cells sorted from PBMCs, sampled on the day of the yellow fever booster vaccination. This TCR came from a man aged 18-30 years who received the YFV17D yellow fever vaccine. The DNA sequence reads TGTGCCAGCAGCCAAGAAACCTTCCTCCGGGGGACAGGGAGGGACACTGAAGCTTTCTTT. This sequence encodes CASSQETFLRGTGRDTEAFF.